This T cell receptor beta chain was obtained from a study of cytomegalovirus exposure and HLA in healthy donors. J gave up 4 bases and V 2 bases, and 8 bases lay outside the gene matches. Germline V gene lookup returns CDR1 MNHEY and CDR2 SMNVEV (reference sequence). This CDR3 contains 17 residues. Libraries were prepared by immunoSEQ multiplex PCR; TCRdb keeps only in-frame clonotypes and omits some of them. The profile shows over 50,000 clones, around 92% of them singletons. The V gene is TRBV27, the J gene TRBJ2-5; 12 nucleotides line up with TRBD1. The sequenced sample consisted of PBMCs. The sequence was obtained from a man aged 18 to 29 in good health and CMV-seropositive. The CDR3 sequence: CASSLGWDRGPSETQYF. CDR3 coding DNA: TGTGCCAGCAGTTTAGGCTGGGACAGGGGGCCTTCAGAGACCCAGTACTTC.